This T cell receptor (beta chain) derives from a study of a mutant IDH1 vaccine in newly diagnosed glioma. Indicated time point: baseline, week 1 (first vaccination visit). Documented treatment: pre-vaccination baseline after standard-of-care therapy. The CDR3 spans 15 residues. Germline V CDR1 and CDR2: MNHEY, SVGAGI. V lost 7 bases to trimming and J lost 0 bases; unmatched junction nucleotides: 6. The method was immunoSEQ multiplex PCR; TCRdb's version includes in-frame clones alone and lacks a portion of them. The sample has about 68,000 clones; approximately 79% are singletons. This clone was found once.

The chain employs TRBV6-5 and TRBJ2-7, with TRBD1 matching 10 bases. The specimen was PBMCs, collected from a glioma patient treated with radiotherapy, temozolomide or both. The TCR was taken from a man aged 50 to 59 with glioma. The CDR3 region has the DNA TGTGCCAGCACTACGTGGACAGGGGGCTCCTACGAGCAGTACTTC. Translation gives CASTTWTGGSYEQYF.